This is a list of T cell receptor beta chains from one sample in a study of beta chain features in type 1 diabetes. This table comes from immunoSEQ multiplex PCR, and its TCRdb copy is limited to in-frame clones, with some not included. Here the sample spans hundreds of thousands of clones, approximately 70% being singletons. Sample: naive CD4+ T cells from blood. The receptors stem from a young man in good health. CDR3s include the opening cysteine and the closing phenylalanine or tryptophan. A D gene is named only where the DNA matches it firmly. Clone size is shown for a subset of rows, as once, few, many or a class of expanded clone.

d_call	j_call	clone_size	v_call	cdr3_aa	cdr3_nt
.	TRBJ2-7	.	TRBV18	CASSPNQGPHEQYF	TGTGCCAGCTCACCAAACCAGGGTCCCCACGAGCAGTACTTC
.	TRBJ2-3	few	TRBV30	CAWSVAGSFTDTQYF	TGTGCCTGGAGTGTAGCAGGGTCGTTTACAGATACGCAGTATTTT
.	TRBJ2-3	.	TRBV2	CASSEGSDTQYF	TGTGCCAGCAGTGAGGGATCAGATACGCAGTATTTT
TRBD2	TRBJ2-3	.	TRBV29-1	CSVLGLAGTTDTQYF	TGCAGCGTCCTGGGACTAGCGGGCACCACAGATACGCAGTATTTT
.	TRBJ1-2	.	TRBV7-9	CASSITGNYGYTF	TGTGCCAGCAGCATCACAGGGAACTATGGCTACACCTTC
.	TRBJ2-5	few	TRBV10-3	CAIRSGGKETQYF	TGTGCCATCAGGTCAGGAGGGAAGGAGACCCAGTACTTC
.	TRBJ1-1	few	TRBV30	CAWMVGPNTEAFF	TGTGCCTGGATGGTGGGACCGAACACTGAAGCTTTCTTT
TRBD2	TRBJ2-7	.	TRBV7-2	CASSLVGGLAGSYEQYF	TGTGCCAGCAGCTTAGTAGGAGGGCTAGCGGGATCCTACGAGCAGTACTTC
.	TRBJ1-2	.	TRBV30	CAWALLIPYNYGYTF	TGTGCCTGGGCCTTGCTAATACCATACAACTATGGCTACACCTTC
TRBD1	TRBJ1-4	.	TRBV30	CAWSPGQGALEKLFF	TGTGCCTGGAGCCCAGGACAGGGGGCGCTTGAAAAACTGTTTTTT
.	TRBJ2-3	.	TRBV20-1	CSAARQSEQYF	TGCAGTGCGGCACGACAGAGCGAGCAGTATTTT
.	TRBJ2-2	.	TRBV6-5	CASSYARAGELFF	TGTGCCAGCAGTTATGCGAGGGCCGGGGAGCTGTTTTTT
TRBD2	TRBJ2-3	.	TRBV9	CASSVGSLADTDTQYF	TGTGCCAGCAGCGTAGGTTCACTAGCGGATACAGATACGCAGTATTTT
.	TRBJ2-5	.	TRBV30	CAWSVGTQYF	TGTGCCTGGAGTGTAGGGACCCAGTACTTC
.	TRBJ2-7	once	TRBV29-1	CSGEKGYEQYF	TGCAGCGGCGAAAAGGGCTACGAGCAGTACTTC
TRBD1	TRBJ1-5	.	TRBV30	CAWSSGQVVLQPQHF	TGTGCCTGGAGTTCTGGACAGGTAGTTCTTCAGCCCCAGCATTTT
.	TRBJ1-5	.	TRBV30	CAWSRLLNQPQHF	TGTGCCTGGAGTCGACTTCTCAATCAGCCCCAGCATTTT